This T cell receptor beta chain was observed in a study of shared clonotypes between healthy human individuals. Sequenced by immunoSEQ multiplex PCR; TCRdb stores in-frame clones only, minus some. The repertoire consists of about 590,000 clones, with less than 97% occurring once and the leading ten covering about 0.11%. CDR1 is SEHNR and CDR2 is FQNEAQ in the germline V gene (reference sequence). The CDR3 totals 14 residues. V shed 5 bases and J shed 3 bases, with 13 bases lying between them. Naive CD8 cells, CD45RO-negative and positively selected for CCR7, excluded terminally differentiated effector memory CD45RA+ cells.

The chain employs TRBV7-9 and TRBJ1-2, with D hard to call. Material for sequencing was naive CD8+ T cells sorted from blood. The receptor's source is a woman aged 25 to 39 in good health. CDR3 amino acids: CASSTAREDYGYTF. Here the CDR3 DNA reads TGTGCCAGCAGCACTGCGAGAGAGGACTATGGCTACACCTTC.